A single sample gave rise to the 20 T cell receptor beta chains below, sequenced in a study of control samples from healthy donors and cancer patients. The table came from immunoSEQ multiplex PCR; TCRdb's copy has only in-frame clones and leaves some out. This sample carries about 150,000 clones, 89% of them seen once, and the ten largest clones take 4.9%. Sequencing input: blood. The source is a man younger than 45 in good health.

A few counts support this clone. The CDR3 coding sequence is TGTGCCAGTATGGGGGACGGGGGCCGGGCAGATACGCAGTATTTT. The encoded protein is CASMGDGGRADTQYF. This sequence joins TRBV6-6 and TRBJ2-3, with D perhaps given as TRBD1 or TRBD2 (6 bases each). Trimming took off 9 bases at V and 4 bases at J, with 20 bases between the two ends. The germline V gene encodes CDR1 MNHNY and CDR2 SVGAGI (reference sequence). The CDR3 sequence is 15 residues long.

This sequence joins TRBV7-9 and TRBJ2-7; TRBD2 matches at 15 bases. V shed 5 bases, J shed 0 bases, and the junction held 8 bases outside the gene matches. CDR1 and CDR2 (germline): SEHNR, FQNEAQ (reference sequence). CDR3 length: 18 amino acids. CDR3 loop: CASSTGTSGRKSSYEQYF. Here the CDR3 DNA reads TGTGCCAGCAGCACCGGGACTAGCGGGAGGAAAAGCTCCTACGAGCAGTACTTC.

V gene TRBV24-1 combines with J gene TRBJ2-2, with D possibly TRBD1 on 6 matching bases. V was trimmed by 4 bases and J by 6 bases, leaving 17 bases between them. There are 16 residues in the CDR3. CDR1 and CDR2 (germline): KGHDR, SFDVKD. The CDR3 DNA reads as TGTGCCACCAGTGAATTTGGGCTACAGGGATCCGGGGAGCTGTTTTTT. Its translation: CATSEFGLQGSGELFF.

The chain recombines TRBV9 with TRBJ2-7, with D possibly called TRBD1 or TRBD2 (6 bases each). Per the germline V gene, CDR1 is SGDLS and CDR2 is YYNGEE. This CDR3 has 15 residues. The V and J ends lost 4 bases and 3 bases respectively, with 17 bases between them. CDR3 loop: CASSRQAGLLYEQYF. The DNA for the CDR3 is TGTGCCAGCAGCAGACAGGCGGGACTGCTCTACGAGCAGTACTTC. Supplemented by reference TRBV9 and TRBJ2-7, the full variable domain reads DSGVTQTPKHLITATGQRVTLRCSPRSGDLSVYWYQQSLDQGLQFLIQYYNGEERAKGNILERFSAQQFPDLHSELNLSSLELGDSALYFCASSRQAGLLYEQYFGPGTRLTVT.

The chain has TRBV27 and TRBJ1-1, with 8 bases fitting TRBD1. CDR1 and CDR2 from the germline V gene are MNHEY and SMNVEV (reference sequence). J was trimmed by 1 base and V by 6 bases; bases with no gene match: 7. The CDR3 is 15 amino acids. CDR3 loop: CASSPRDRTNTEAFF. CDR3 in DNA: TGTGCCAGCAGCCCCCGGGACAGGACGAACACTGAAGCTTTCTTT.

The chain has TRBV6-2 or TRBV6-3 and TRBJ2-1, with 8 bases identical to TRBD2. Germline V gene sequence: CDR1 MNHEY, CDR2 SVGEGT. The CDR3 has 17 residues. J gave up 5 bases and V 4 bases, and 13 bases lay outside the gene matches. The CDR3 loop reads CASSWHSGTSRDNEQFF. The DNA for the CDR3 is TGTGCCAGCAGTTGGCATAGCGGGACGTCTCGGGACAATGAGCAGTTCTTC.

By sample fraction, this clone is medium-sized. The CDR3 protein is CASRQSTSGEQYF. DNA for the CDR3: TGTGCCAGCAGGCAGTCGACTAGCGGCGAGCAGTACTTC. The genes are TRBV6-5 and TRBJ2-7; 9 bases are a match to TRBD2. This CDR3 region has 13 residues. Germline V gene lookup returns CDR1 MNHEY and CDR2 SVGAGI. After removal of 6 bases from V and 6 bases from J, the junction contained 6 bases not matched to a gene.

In this sample, this clone turned up once. V is TRBV4-3 and J is TRBJ2-3; no definite D call. Trimming left V 1 base short and J 0 bases short, with 11 bases between. CDR1 is LGHNA and CDR2 is YSLEER in the germline V gene. The CDR3 loop spans 16 amino acids. In DNA form, the CDR3 reads TGCGCCAGCAGCCAAGCCCACCAGAGAAGCACAGATACGCAGTATTTT. Translated: CASSQAHQRSTDTQYF.

The V gene is TRBV18, the J gene TRBJ2-4, with 7 bases aligning to TRBD1. The CDR3 contains 17 residues. V was pared by 3 bases and J by 6 bases, with 14 bases of the junction left unmatched. Germline CDR1 reads KGHSH; CDR2 reads LQKENI. The CDR3 loop is CASSPKTSGTASNIQYF. DNA for the CDR3: TGTGCCAGCTCACCCAAAACCTCCGGGACAGCATCAAACATTCAGTACTTC.

This clone was observed a single time. V gene TRBV6-2 or TRBV6-3 combines with J gene TRBJ2-3; no reliable D call. Per the germline V gene, CDR1 is MNHEY and CDR2 is SVGEGT. There are 16 residues in the CDR3. Trimming left V 0 bases short and J 2 bases short, with 12 bases between. CDR3 sequence: CASSYSGKSLTDTQYF. DNA for the CDR3: TGTGCCAGCAGTTACTCGGGCAAGTCCCTCACAGATACGCAGTATTTT.

The chain combines TRBV7-2 with TRBJ2-7; D unresolved. Per germline, CDR1 SGHTA and CDR2 FQGNSA. CDR3 length: 13 residues. V lost 0 bases, J lost 3 bases, and 6 bases lay in between. This chain's CDR3 is CASSLARNYEQYF. For the CDR3, the DNA is TGTGCCAGCAGCTTAGCCAGGAACTACGAGCAGTACTTC.

This clone was seen just once. The CDR3 protein is CASSPTSGLGEQYF. DNA for the CDR3: TGTGCCAGCAGTCCGACTAGCGGTTTGGGCGAGCAGTACTTC. The chain is built from TRBV6-2 or TRBV6-3 and TRBJ2-7, with 9 bases aligning to TRBD2. This CDR3 comprises 14 residues. The germline gives CDR1 MNHEY, CDR2 SVGEGT. V lost 5 bases, J lost 6 bases, and 8 bases stayed unmatched.

The chain uses TRBV6-2 or TRBV6-3 and TRBJ2-5; TRBD2 matches 9 bases. Per germline, CDR1 MNHEY and CDR2 SVGEGT. J gave up 5 bases and V 1 base, and 5 bases lay outside the gene matches. This CDR3 contains 15 residues. The CDR3 is CASSYFAGGRETQYF. The CDR3 DNA is TGTGCCAGCAGTTACTTTGCGGGGGGGCGTGAGACCCAGTACTTC.

This chain links TRBV18 with TRBJ1-4, with TRBD1 matching 10 bases. The germline CDR1 and CDR2 sequences are KGHSH and LQKENI. V trimming: 1 base; J trimming: 5 bases; junction bases outside the gene matches: 4. This CDR3 spans 16 amino acids. The CDR3 DNA is TGTGCCAGCTCACCACTGAAGGGACAGGGGAATGAAAAACTGTTTTTT. Protein product: CASSPLKGQGNEKLFF.

The chain combines TRBV6-1 with TRBJ2-1; no clear D gene. The CDR3 length is 17 residues. From germline, CDR1 is MNHNS and CDR2 SASEGT. Trimming pared 3 bases from V and 1 base from J, leaving 16 bases between. CDR3 loop: CASSDLSWSRSYNEQFF. Here the CDR3 DNA reads TGTGCCAGCAGTGATTTATCGTGGAGTCGGTCCTACAATGAGCAGTTCTTC.

The J gene is TRBJ1-5, the V gene TRBV5-8; possibly TRBD1 for D (5 bases). Trimming left V 7 bases short and J 11 bases short, with 10 bases between. Germline V CDR1 and CDR2: SGHTS, YDEGEE. The CDR3 spans 10 residues. CDR3 protein: CASPGAAQHF. For the CDR3, the DNA is TGTGCCAGCCCTGGGGCTGCCCAGCATTTT.

The chain uses TRBV9 and TRBJ2-2; 11 nucleotides line up with TRBD2. Looked up from germline, CDR1 is SGDLS and CDR2 is YYNGEE. Trimming took 4 bases from V and 2 from J; bases not matched to a gene: 4. The CDR3 spans 16 residues. CDR3 region: CASSLLAGVNTGELFF. The CDR3 DNA reads as TGTGCCAGCAGCTTACTAGCGGGAGTAAACACCGGGGAGCTGTTTTTT.

The V call is TRBV27, the J call TRBJ1-1; the D is unclear. Trimming removed 3 bases at V and 2 bases at J, with 19 bases between. The CDR3 has 17 residues. CDR1 and CDR2 (germline): MNHEY, SMNVEV (reference sequence). The CDR3 here is CASSLAELGQTNTEAFF. CDR3 coding DNA: TGTGCCAGCAGTTTGGCGGAATTAGGGCAGACAAACACTGAAGCTTTCTTT.

Concerning this clone: Germline is not matched at one junction end, which may reflect a read error. The V gene is TRBV6-5, the J gene TRBJ2-2, with D unclear. This CDR3 has 11 residues. Germline V lookup: CDR1 MNHEY, CDR2 SVGAGI. CDR3 in amino acids: CLTPDTGELFF. CDR3 bases: TGCCTCACCCCGGACACCGGGGAGCTGTTTTTT.

The chain couples TRBV19 to TRBJ2-1; the D call may be TRBD1 or TRBD2 (5 bases each). The CDR3 is made up of 15 amino acids. Trimming shortened V by 6 bases and J by 0 bases, and 12 bases separated the two germline ends. CDR1 LNHDA and CDR2 SQIVND come from the germline V gene (reference sequence). CDR3 nucleotides: TGTGCCAGTAGCCCCTGGGGGAGCTCCTACAATGAGCAGTTCTTC. Its protein is CASSPWGSSYNEQFF.